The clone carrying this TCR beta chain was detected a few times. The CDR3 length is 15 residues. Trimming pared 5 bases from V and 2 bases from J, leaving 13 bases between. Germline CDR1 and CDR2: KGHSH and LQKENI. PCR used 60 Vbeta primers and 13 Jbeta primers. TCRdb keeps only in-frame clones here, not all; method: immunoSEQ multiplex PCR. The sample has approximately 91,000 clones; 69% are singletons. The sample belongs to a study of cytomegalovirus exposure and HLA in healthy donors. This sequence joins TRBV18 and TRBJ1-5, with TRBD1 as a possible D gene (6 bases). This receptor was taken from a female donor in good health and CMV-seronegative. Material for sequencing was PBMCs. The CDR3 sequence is CASSTGMGGNQPQHF. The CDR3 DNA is TGTGCCAGCTCAACAGGGATGGGGGGCAATCAGCCCCAGCATTTT. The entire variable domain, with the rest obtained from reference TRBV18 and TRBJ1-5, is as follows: NAGVMQNPRHLVRRRGQEARLRCSPMKGHSHVYWYRQLPEEGLKFMVYLQKENIIDESGMPKERFSAEFPKEGPSILRIQQVVRGDSAAYFCASSTGMGGNQPQHFGDGTRLSIL.